The 22 T cell receptor beta chains in this list originate from one sample, sequenced in a study of identical twins. TCRdb ran MiXCR on the 5' RACE reads and lists one entry per CDR3 protein. This table has 1.5 million or so distinct CDR3 sequences, less than 40% appearing once. The sequenced material came from cord blood. These receptors all come from a newborn girl in good health.

The chain joins TRBV2 to TRBJ1-1, with a tentative D call TRBD1 (5 bases). The CDR3 covers 15 residues. Trimming removed 7 bases from V and 1 base from J, with 16 bases in between. CDR1 is SNHLY, CDR2 FYNNEI, per germline. The CDR3 bases are TGTGCCAGCAACGCCGGGGCCGGGTGGAACACTGAAGCTTTCTTT. Translation: CASNAGAGWNTEAFF. Supplemented by reference TRBV2 and TRBJ1-1, the full variable domain reads EPEVTQTPSHQVTQMGQEVILRCVPISNHLYFYWYRQILGQKVEFLVSFYNNEISEKSEIFDDQFSVERPDGSNFTLKIRSTKLEDSAMYFCASNAGAGWNTEAFFGQGTRLTVV.

Remarks on this clonotype: At one boundary the junction diverges from the germline segment, which might be a read error. This chain uses TRBV27 with TRBJ1-1; 9 bases are a match to TRBD1. CDR1 is MNHEY and CDR2 is SMNVEV in the germline V gene (reference sequence). This CDR3 has 13 amino acids. This CDR3 is CASGLQGATEAFF. CDR3 nucleotide sequence: TGTGCCAGCGGTTTACAGGGGGCCACTGAAGCTTTCTTT.

This chain links TRBV28 with TRBJ1-1; 7 bases map to TRBD1. This CDR3 has 15 residues. Germline trimming cut 6 bases from V and 4 bases from J; bases unmatched to any gene: 11. The germline V gene encodes CDR1 MDHEN and CDR2 SYDVKM. The CDR3 coding sequence is TGTGCCAGCAGCCTCACGACAGGGTGGACCACTGAAGCTTTCTTT. Translating gives CASSLTTGWTTEAFF.

The sample holds many counts of this clonotype. This rearrangement joins TRBV6-6 to TRBJ1-2; D ambiguous. The V end lost 7 bases, the J end lost 1 base, and 7 bases lay between the germline ends. Germline CDR1 reads MNHNY; CDR2 reads SVGAGI (reference sequence). The CDR3 runs to 12 residues. CDR3 sequence reads: CASTFNNYGYTF. The CDR3 coding sequence is TGTGCCAGCACCTTCAATAACTATGGCTACACCTTC.

J is TRBJ1-5 and V is TRBV19; D is unclear. V lost 6 bases and J lost 3, with 9 bases in between. The CDR3 is made up of 13 amino acids. From germline, CDR1 is LNHDA and CDR2 SQIVND (reference sequence). The CDR3 DNA is TGTGCCAGTAGATCCGCCTCCAATCAGCCCCAGCATTTT. Protein product: CASRSASNQPQHF.

The V call is TRBV4-1, the J call TRBJ2-2, with 10 nucleotides matching TRBD1. V shed 8 bases and J 5 bases; nucleotides not matched to a gene: 5. The germline V gene has CDR1 MGHRA and CDR2 YSYEKL. This CDR3 has 14 residues. The CDR3 coding sequence is TGCGCCAGCCGGGACAGGGGCCGGACCGGGGAGCTGTTTTTT. It encodes CASRDRGRTGELFF.

The rearrangement joins TRBV5-1 to TRBJ2-1; 7 bases line up with TRBD2. Germline CDR1 reads SGHRS; CDR2 reads YFSETQ. The CDR3 contains 16 residues. V gave up 5 bases and J gave up 0 bases; unmatched junction bases: 8. As DNA, the CDR3 is TGCGCCAGCAGTGGCCGGGAGGCATCCTCCTACAATGAGCAGTTCTTC. Residues: CASSGREASSYNEQFF.

This clonotype was counted ten times or more. V and J are TRBV9 and TRBJ2-7, with a tentative D call TRBD1 (6 bases). V gave up 6 bases and J gave up 1 base, with 23 bases separating them. The germline gives CDR1 SGDLS, CDR2 YYNGEE. There are 17 residues in the CDR3. CDR3 sequence reads: CASTPSLRWTASYEQYF. DNA of the CDR3: TGTGCCAGCACCCCCTCCCTACGATGGACAGCGTCCTACGAGCAGTACTTC.

This clonotype was counted between two and nine times. The chain links TRBV3-1 to TRBJ2-3, with 12 bases lining up with TRBD2. Germline V gene lookup returns CDR1 LGHDT and CDR2 YNNKEL (reference sequence). CDR3 length equals 19 residues. After removal of 5 bases from V and 0 bases from J, the junction contained 12 bases not matched to a gene. CDR3 in DNA: TGTGCCAGCAGCTCCGGACTAGCGGGGCTCTCCACTAGCACAGATACGCAGTATTTT. Translation: CASSSGLAGLSTSTDTQYF.

The rearrangement uses TRBV5-5 and TRBJ2-6; tentatively, D is TRBD2 (5 bases). The CDR3 sequence is 14 residues long. Germline V lookup: CDR1 SGHKS, CDR2 YYEKEE (reference sequence). Between the trimmed V and J ends, which lost 3 bases and 9 bases, there was a span of 13 bases. The CDR3 spells CASSSTTAVNVLTF. Here the CDR3 DNA reads TGTGCCAGCAGCTCGACTACTGCGGTCAACGTCCTGACTTTC.

The rearrangement uses TRBV5-1 and TRBJ2-5, with 7 bases aligning to TRBD1. The CDR3 is made up of 17 amino acids. Germline lookup yields CDR1 SGHRS and CDR2 YFSETQ. V lost 1 base, J lost 11 bases, and 20 bases stayed unmatched. CDR3 residues: CASSLPELDRTYNEQYF. The CDR3 region has the DNA TGCGCCAGCAGCTTGCCGGAGCTGGACAGGACGTACAATGAGCAGTACTTC.

The sample holds a few counts of this clonotype. This chain joins TRBV4-2 and TRBJ1-1; D might be TRBD1 (5 bases). Germline V lookup: CDR1 LGHNA, CDR2 YNFKEQ. This CDR3 contains 15 residues. V was cut by 0 bases and J by 3 bases, with 11 bases left in between. The CDR3 sequence: CASSQDPGTDTEAFF. DNA of the CDR3: TGTGCCAGCAGCCAAGACCCAGGGACGGACACTGAAGCTTTCTTT.

The rearrangement links TRBV5-4 to TRBJ2-5; D is undetermined. Germline CDR1 and CDR2: SGHNT and YYREEE (reference sequence). The CDR3 runs to 13 residues. Trimming removed 2 bases from V and 5 bases from J, with 10 bases in between. CDR3 in amino acids: CASSFSKSETQYF. The CDR3 DNA sequence: TGTGCCAGCAGCTTCTCTAAATCGGAGACCCAGTACTTC. Filled out from reference TRBV5-4 and TRBJ2-5, the complete variable domain reads ETGVTQSPTHLIKTRGQQVTLRCSSQSGHNTVSWYQQALGQGPQFIFQYYREEENGRGNFPPRFSGLQFPNYSSELNVNALELDDSALYLCASSFSKSETQYFGPGTRLLVL.

V and J are TRBV20-1 and TRBJ2-3; TRBD2 aligns across 10 bases. J was trimmed by 6 bases and V by 6 bases; bases with no gene match: 9. From germline, CDR1 is DFQATT and CDR2 SNEGSKA (reference sequence). The CDR3 is 14 amino acids. The CDR3: CSALAGVKGDTQYF. DNA of the CDR3: TGCAGTGCCCTAGCGGGAGTAAAGGGGGATACGCAGTATTTT.

This chain uses TRBV5-1 with TRBJ2-7; D call uncertain. V was trimmed by 5 bases and J by 2 bases, leaving 8 bases between them. CDR1 is SGHRS and CDR2 is YFSETQ in the germline V gene. The CDR3 has 12 residues. CDR3 residues: CASRDTTYEQYF. In DNA form, the CDR3 reads TGCGCCAGCAGAGACACCACCTACGAGCAGTACTTC.

The V call is TRBV24-1, the J call TRBJ2-5; D is possibly TRBD1 or TRBD2 (5 bases each). V was shortened by 9 bases and J by 3 bases, with 16 bases between the two germline ends. The CDR3 totals 14 residues. CDR1 and CDR2 (germline): KGHDR, SFDVKD. The CDR3 nucleotides read TGTGCCACCTCGGAAGTGGGGACGGAAGAGACCCAGTACTTC. Translation gives CATSEVGTEETQYF.

The DNA of the CDR3 is TGCAGTGCTAGTCGGGGACAGGGGGTCCTAAACTATGGCTACACCTTC. Translating it yields CSASRGQGVLNYGYTF. This sequence joins TRBV20-1 and TRBJ1-2, with 11 nucleotides matching TRBD1. The CDR3 has 16 residues. In germline, CDR1 is DFQATT, CDR2 SNEGSKA (reference sequence). V lost 3 bases and J lost 2; bases outside the gene matches: 8.

This clonotype appeared a few times. This chain joins TRBV4-1 and TRBJ1-5; perhaps TRBD1 as D (6 bases). CDR3 length: 14 amino acids. V lost 0 bases, J lost 6 bases, and 9 bases lay in between. Germline CDR1 MGHRA, CDR2 YSYEKL. CDR3 nucleotides: TGCGCCAGCAGCCAAGAACGACAGGTTCAGCCCCAGCATTTT. It specifies CASSQERQVQPQHF.

With respect to this clonotype: With a much larger clone just one base away, this may be a read error. CDR3 coding DNA: TGTGCCAGCAGCGTAGTATCGTGGGCAGCCCAAGAGACCCAGTACTTC. Translated, it gives CASSVVSWAAQETQYF. V and J are TRBV9 and TRBJ2-5; the D is unclear. The germline V gene encodes CDR1 SGDLS and CDR2 YYNGEE. The CDR3 is made up of 16 amino acids. Trimming shortened V by 0 bases and J by 1 base, and 13 bases separated the two germline ends.

This clonotype came up a few times. The gene calls are TRBV6-6 and TRBJ1-5; D is ambiguous. Germline V gives CDR1 MNHNY, CDR2 SVGAGI (reference sequence). V was cut by 7 bases and J by 0 bases, with 4 bases left in between. CDR3 length: 12 residues. CDR3 sequence: CASKDSNQPQHF. In DNA, the CDR3 is TGTGCCAGCAAGGATAGCAATCAGCCCCAGCATTTT.

The J gene is TRBJ2-7, the V gene TRBV7-8, with a possible D match to TRBD2 (6 bases). The CDR3 runs 14 residues. CDR1 and CDR2 (germline): SGHVS, FQNEAQ. Between the trimmed V and J ends, which lost 4 bases and 2 bases, there was a span of 12 bases. CDR3 coding DNA: TGTGCCAGCAGCTCCCTAGCGACCCCCTACGAGCAGTACTTC. Translating gives CASSSLATPYEQYF. The whole variable domain, filled in from reference TRBV7-8 and TRBJ2-7, reads GAGVSQSPRYKVAKRGQDVALRCDPISGHVSLFWYQQALGQGPEFLTYFQNEAQLDKSGLPSDRFFAERPEGSVSTLKIQRTQQEDSAVYLCASSSLATPYEQYFGPGTRLTVT.

This clonotype was found a few times. The J gene is TRBJ1-2, the V gene TRBV20-1; TRBD1 matches 11 bases. Germline V gives CDR1 DFQATT, CDR2 SNEGSKA (reference sequence). The V gene end was trimmed by 0 bases and the J gene end by 4 bases; junction bases not matched to a gene: 10. The CDR3 sequence is 17 residues long. In DNA, the CDR3 is TGCAGTGCTAGAGATAGAGGACAGGGGGCGCAAAGCTATGGCTACACCTTC. This codes for CSARDRGQGAQSYGYTF.